The next 8 T cell receptor beta chains were all read from a single sample in a study of blood T cell repertoires in COVID-19. TCRdb keeps only in-frame clones here, not all; method: immunoSEQ multiplex PCR. This sample has about 350,000 clones, with 88% found just once. The sample comprised PBMCs or T cells enriched from blood (not recorded which). The receptors were sampled from a young woman who had been exposed to COVID-19.

V and J are TRBV6-1 and TRBJ2-7, with 9 bases identical to TRBD1. The CDR3 covers 15 residues. Germline V gene sequence: CDR1 MNHNS, CDR2 SASEGT. V shed 2 bases, J shed 3 bases, and the junction held 5 bases outside the gene matches. The CDR3 DNA sequence: TGTGCCAGCAGTGAAAGGAGGGGACAGGGCTACGAGCAGTACTTC. Amino acid sequence: CASSERRGQGYEQYF.

This chain joins TRBV5-5 and TRBJ2-7, with 7 bases fitting TRBD1. The germline V gene has CDR1 SGHKS and CDR2 YYEKEE (reference sequence). V gave up 5 bases and J gave up 2 bases; unmatched junction bases: 10. This CDR3 is built from 15 residues. Here the CDR3 reads CASSSQGQIPYEQYF. For the CDR3, the DNA is TGTGCCAGCAGTTCGCAGGGACAGATTCCCTACGAGCAGTACTTC. Drawing the rest from reference TRBV5-5 and TRBJ2-7, the complete variable domain is DAGVTQSPTHLIKTRGQQVTLRCSPISGHKSVSWYQQVLGQGPQFIFQYYEKEERGRGNFPDRFSARQFPNYSSELNVNALLLGDSALYLCASSSQGQIPYEQYFGPGTRLTVT.

The V and J genes are TRBV29-1 and TRBJ2-2, with 7 bases fitting TRBD1. Germline V gene sequence: CDR1 SQVTM, CDR2 ANQGSEA. The CDR3 contains 14 residues. The J segment lost 0 bases and the V segment lost 7 bases, leaving 5 bases of the junction unmatched. The CDR3 DNA follows: TGCAGCGCCCTACAGGGGACGAACACCGGGGAGCTGTTTTTT. Protein: CSALQGTNTGELFF.

This chain links TRBV5-6 with TRBJ1-5; 7 bases match TRBD1. This CDR3 spans 13 amino acids. Trimming removed 9 bases from V and 3 bases from J; junction bases left unmatched: 6. Germline V gene lookup returns CDR1 SGHDT and CDR2 YYEEEE. CDR3 in DNA: TGTGCCACGGACAGGATAAACAATCAGCCCCAGCATTTT. Its translation: CATDRINNQPQHF. The variable domain in full, with the rest retrieved from reference TRBV5-6 and TRBJ1-5, is DAGVTQSPTHLIKTRGQQVTLRCSPKSGHDTVSWYQQALGQGPQFIFQYYEEEERQRGNFPDRFSGHQFPNYSSELNVNALLLGDSALYLCATDRINNQPQHFGDGTRLSIL.

The V and J genes are TRBV19 and TRBJ1-1, with 7 positions matching TRBD1. This CDR3 is 15 amino acids long. Germline CDR1 reads LNHDA; CDR2 reads SQIVND (reference sequence). The V segment lost 7 bases and the J segment 4 bases; nucleotides outside the gene matches: 12. The CDR3 protein is CASIRGRTAFTEAFF. In DNA form, the CDR3 reads TGTGCCAGTATCAGGGGGAGGACAGCGTTCACTGAAGCTTTCTTT.

The rearrangement uses TRBV3-1 (or the pseudogene TRBV3-2) and TRBJ1-5; a possible D gene is TRBD1 (5 bases). The CDR3 runs 15 residues. Deletions cut 0 bases from V and 7 bases from J, with 13 bases between. The germline V gene encodes CDR1 LGHDT and CDR2 YNNKEL (reference sequence). In nucleotides, the CDR3 is TGTGCCAGCAGCCAAGACGTCAGGGCCTTACAGCCCCAGCATTTT. It specifies CASSQDVRALQPQHF.

The genes are TRBV19 and TRBJ1-5; D is unresolved. The CDR3 has 13 amino acids. The germline V gene encodes CDR1 LNHDA and CDR2 SQIVND (reference sequence). Trimming took 7 bases from V and 6 from J, leaving 13 bases between them. Here the CDR3 DNA reads TGTGCCAGTAATTCCGTACAGCCTCAGCCCCAGCATTTT. Translated, it gives CASNSVQPQPQHF.

The chain joins TRBV13 to TRBJ2-1; 10 positions agree with TRBD2. V shed 10 bases, J shed 3 bases, and the junction held 9 bases outside the gene matches. The CDR3 sequence is 15 residues long. Germline CDR1 PRHDT, CDR2 FYEKMQ (reference sequence). CDR3 nucleotide sequence: TGTGCCACGTCCCGGACTAGCGGAATCTACAATGAGCAGTTCTTC. Translation gives CATSRTSGIYNEQFF.